Below are 25 T cell receptor beta chains sequenced from a single sample in a study of CD8 T cells in Susac syndrome. After extraction with the RNeasy kit, roughly 0.45 to 1 ug of the RNA was reverse transcribed using random hexamers. MiXCR was run by TCRdb on the immunoSEQ multiplex PCR reads, yielding one entry per CDR3 protein. The sample shows hundreds of thousands of distinct CDR3 sequences, just under 95% of them seen only once. What was sequenced was CD4+ T cells from PBMCs. The receptors shown here come from a human donor with multiple sclerosis.

The chain has TRBV3-1 and TRBJ2-2; 10 positions match TRBD2. CDR3 length: 17 residues. The junction had 7 bases not matched to a gene; V was cut back by 4 bases and J by 2 bases. The germline gives CDR1 LGHDT, CDR2 YNNKEL (reference sequence). CDR3 loop: CASSPGVAGGNTGELFF. CDR3 nucleotide sequence: TGTGCCAGCAGCCCCGGGGTAGCGGGGGGAAACACCGGGGAGCTGTTTTTT.

This chain connects TRBV9 to TRBJ1-5; 7 bases fit TRBD1. V shed 4 bases and J 5 bases; nucleotides not matched to a gene: 9. This CDR3 is built from 15 residues. The V gene's germline CDR1 is SGDLS and CDR2 YYNGEE. In nucleotides, the CDR3 is TGTGCCAGCAGCCCAGAGGGACAGCTAGATCAGCCCCAGCATTTT. Its protein product is CASSPEGQLDQPQHF.

This clonotype was recorded once. J is TRBJ2-3 and V is TRBV3-1; D remains unclear. The CDR3 sequence is 15 residues long. V gave up 6 bases and J gave up 5 bases, with 18 bases separating them. The germline gives CDR1 LGHDT, CDR2 YNNKEL (reference sequence). The chain's CDR3 is CASSLTRSMVDTQYF. DNA for the CDR3: TGTGCCAGCAGTCTGACTCGGTCCATGGTAGATACGCAGTATTTT.

The chain combines TRBV19 with TRBJ1-1; TRBD1 might be the D (5 bases). This CDR3 spans 15 amino acids. Germline values: CDR1 LNHDA, CDR2 SQIVND (reference sequence). V was trimmed by 5 bases and J by 1 base, leaving 14 bases between them. This chain's CDR3 is CASSPGHERNTEAFF. The CDR3 nucleotides are TGTGCCAGTAGTCCCGGACACGAGCGGAACACTGAAGCTTTCTTT.

This chain's CDR3 is CSVYNYEQYF. The CDR3 DNA reads as TGCAGCGTTTACAACTACGAGCAGTACTTC. The chain uses TRBV29-1 and TRBJ2-7, with unresolved D. The V gene's germline CDR1 is SQVTM and CDR2 ANQGSEA. The CDR3 covers 10 residues. V lost 5 bases and J 3 bases, leaving 5 bases between the germline ends.

This chain links TRBV7-2 with TRBJ2-5; TRBD2 might be the D (5 bases). The CDR3 contains 12 residues. From germline, CDR1 is SGHTA and CDR2 FQGNSA. V was trimmed by 4 bases and J by 7 bases, leaving 10 bases between them. The CDR3 here is CASSSNRGTQYF. DNA of the CDR3: TGTGCCAGCAGCTCGAACCGGGGGACCCAGTACTTC.

The rearrangement joins TRBV27 to TRBJ2-2; TRBD2 agrees at 11 bases. Germline V CDR1 and CDR2: MNHEY, SMNVEV (reference sequence). This CDR3 comprises 17 residues. Trimming removed 4 bases from V and 6 bases from J; junction bases left unmatched: 10. This chain's CDR3 is CASSSATTTSGAGELFF. The CDR3 nucleotides read TGTGCCAGCAGTTCAGCTACCACGACTAGCGGGGCCGGGGAGCTGTTTTTT.

The rearrangement uses TRBV5-4 and TRBJ1-1; TRBD1 aligns across 8 bases. This CDR3 is 14 amino acids long. The V and J ends lost 5 bases and 4 bases, in that order; junction bases with no gene match: 7. Germline V CDR1 and CDR2: SGHNT, YYREEE (reference sequence). This CDR3 reads CASRPTGEVTEAFF. CDR3 sequence (DNA): TGTGCCAGCAGACCGACAGGGGAGGTCACTGAAGCTTTCTTT.

V is TRBV6-1 and J is TRBJ2-7, with a possible D match to TRBD1 (6 bases). CDR3 size: 12 residues. V lost 6 bases, J lost 4 bases, and 10 bases lay in between. The germline CDR1 and CDR2 sequences are MNHNS and SASEGT. The CDR3 sequence is CASSSGAYEQYV. The CDR3, as DNA: TGTGCCAGCAGCTCAGGGGCGTACGAGCAGTACGTC.

V and J are TRBV30 and TRBJ1-5; D is unresolved. V lost 2 bases and J 1 base, leaving 6 bases between the germline ends. The CDR3 runs 13 residues. CDR1 GTSNPN and CDR2 SVGIG come from the germline V gene (reference sequence). This CDR3 is CAWSRNSNQPQHF. CDR3 sequence (DNA): TGTGCCTGGAGTCGCAACAGCAATCAGCCCCAGCATTTT.

The chain is built from TRBV3-1 and TRBJ2-1; D gene ambiguous. The germline CDR1 and CDR2 sequences are LGHDT and YNNKEL (reference sequence). The CDR3 consists of 12 residues. V was trimmed by 1 base and J by 10 bases, leaving 8 bases between them. CDR3 coding DNA: TGTGCCAGCAGCCAAGGTTGGTGGGAGCAGTTCTTC. Its protein product is CASSQGWWEQFF.

V usage is TRBV29-1 and J usage is TRBJ2-7, with a tentative D call TRBD1 (6 bases). CDR1 is SQVTM, CDR2 ANQGSEA, per germline. V was cut by 6 bases and J by 6 bases, with 15 bases left in between. CDR3 length: 12 amino acids. The CDR3: CSVHTGTGEQYV. The DNA of the CDR3 is TGCAGCGTACATACAGGGACGGGCGAGCAGTACGTC.

The J gene is TRBJ1-1, the V gene TRBV5-1; no reliable D call. Looked up from germline, CDR1 is SGHRS and CDR2 is YFSETQ. V lost 3 bases, J lost 0 bases, and 9 bases lay in between. This CDR3 spans 14 amino acids. Here the CDR3 DNA reads TGCGCCAGCAGCTCGGACGGGATGAACACTGAAGCTTTCTTT. Its protein product is CASSSDGMNTEAFF.

The rearrangement links TRBV23-1 to TRBJ2-3; D gene ambiguous. Being an ORF, TRBV23-1 has a function that is uncertain. The CDR3 length is 12 residues. V was pared by 8 bases and J by 1 base, with 7 bases between. CDR3 DNA sequence: TGCGCCAGCTATGTGGGCACAGATACGCAGTATTTT. Its translation: CASYVGTDTQYF.

This chain uses TRBV6-1 with TRBJ2-1; 8 bases are shared with TRBD2. With V trimmed by 8 bases and J by 1 base, 13 bases remained unmatched. This CDR3 region has 17 residues. CDR1 is MNHNS and CDR2 is SASEGT in the germline V gene. CDR3 protein: CASLTTSGLQSYNEQFF. The CDR3 region has the DNA TGTGCCAGCCTAACTACTAGCGGCTTGCAGTCCTACAATGAGCAGTTCTTC.

This chain uses TRBV20-1 with TRBJ2-7; D perhaps matches TRBD1 (6 bases). The CDR3 loop spans 14 amino acids. Deletions cut 4 bases from V and 6 bases from J, with 19 bases between. From germline, CDR1 is DFQATT and CDR2 SNEGSKA (reference sequence). The DNA of the CDR3 is TGCAGTGCTACACAACAGGGAAGGTTGTCCGAGCAGTACTTC. Translated: CSATQQGRLSEQYF.

DNA for the CDR3: TGTGCCTGGAGTTTTAGGCCTAATCAGCCCCAGCATTTT. Protein: CAWSFRPNQPQHF. V and J are TRBV30 and TRBJ1-5; D unclear. Trimming shortened V by 2 bases and J by 4 bases, and 9 bases separated the two germline ends. CDR1 is GTSNPN, CDR2 SVGIG, per germline (reference sequence). CDR3 size: 13 residues.

V and J are TRBV20-1 and TRBJ2-5; the D gene is possibly TRBD1 (5 bases). The germline V and J ends were trimmed by 6 bases and 7 bases, with 15 bases remaining between them. The CDR3 is made up of 12 amino acids. Germline lookup yields CDR1 DFQATT and CDR2 SNEGSKA (reference sequence). The CDR3 sequence: CSAPQGDGTQYF. The DNA for the CDR3 is TGCAGTGCCCCTCAGGGTGACGGGACCCAGTACTTC.

V and J are TRBV6-1 and TRBJ2-7; 7 nucleotides agree with TRBD1. Per germline, CDR1 MNHNS and CDR2 SASEGT. The CDR3 sequence is 17 residues long. V lost 6 bases to trimming and J lost 0 bases; unmatched junction nucleotides: 14. The CDR3 loop reads CASRSPGTATRSYEQYF. CDR3 DNA sequence: TGTGCCAGCAGGTCCCCCGGGACAGCTACCCGCTCCTACGAGCAGTACTTC.

Here the CDR3 reads CATSRGLEGETQYF. The CDR3 DNA reads TGTGCCACCAGCAGAGGACTTGAAGGGGAGACCCAGTACTTC. The chain couples TRBV15 to TRBJ2-5; D not certain. V lost 1 base, J lost 5 bases, and 11 bases lay in between. The CDR3 is made up of 14 amino acids. The germline V gene has CDR1 LNHNV and CDR2 YYDKDF (reference sequence).

The chain couples TRBV6-6 to TRBJ1-2; D gene unclear. The V end lost 8 bases, the J end lost 5 bases, and 9 bases lay between the germline ends. The CDR3 has 11 residues. From germline, CDR1 is MNHNY and CDR2 SVGAGI (reference sequence). The CDR3 sequence is CASARGYGYTF. CDR3 DNA sequence: TGTGCCAGCGCCCGGGGTTATGGCTACACCTTC.

The chain carries TRBV25-1 and TRBJ1-2, with 7 positions matching TRBD1. This CDR3 spans 12 amino acids. Trimming took 8 bases from V and 3 from J; bases not matched to a gene: 3. Germline loops: CDR1 MGHDK, CDR2 SYGVNS. CDR3 loop: CASQTGYYGYTF. CDR3 in DNA: TGTGCCAGCCAGACAGGGTACTATGGCTACACCTTC.

The chain uses TRBV6-2 or TRBV6-3 and TRBJ2-7, with 8 bases identical to TRBD1. Germline V gene lookup returns CDR1 MNHEY and CDR2 SVGEGT. The junction had 10 bases not matched to a gene; V was cut back by 5 bases and J by 1 base. The CDR3 runs 16 residues. The CDR3 here is CASSANTGGPSYEQYV. The CDR3 DNA follows: TGTGCCAGCAGTGCCAACACAGGGGGTCCTTCCTACGAGCAGTACGTC.

V gene TRBV15 combines with J gene TRBJ2-2; TRBD1 agrees at 9 bases. This CDR3 contains 15 residues. The germline V gene encodes CDR1 LNHNV and CDR2 YYDKDF (reference sequence). V lost 6 bases and J lost 1; bases outside the gene matches: 3. CDR3 in amino acids: CATRRTGENTGELFF. The CDR3 nucleotides are TGTGCCACCAGACGGACAGGGGAGAACACCGGGGAGCTGTTTTTT.

The gene calls are TRBV20-1 and TRBJ2-3; 9 bases align to TRBD2. The CDR3 runs to 16 residues. Germline V gene lookup returns CDR1 DFQATT and CDR2 SNEGSKA (reference sequence). The trim removed 4 bases at V and 2 bases at J, leaving 10 bases unmatched. In nucleotides, the CDR3 is TGCAGTGCTACCTCCTTAGCGGGGGCTTACACAGATACGCAGTATTTT. Translating gives CSATSLAGAYTDTQYF.